One and the same sample provided the 24 T cell receptor beta chains below, sequenced in a study of blood T cell repertoires in COVID-19. TCRdb's copy holds only in-frame clones and misses some; the assay was immunoSEQ multiplex PCR. The repertoire has about 140,000 clones, roughly 80% of them found once; the top ten carry around 8%. The sequencing sample was made of peripheral blood. Every receptor here comes from a human donor in a cohort sampled during active COVID-19.

The chain has TRBV2 and TRBJ2-1; the D is unclear. The germline V and J ends were trimmed by 7 bases and 9 bases, with 10 bases remaining between them. The CDR3 contains 11 residues. Germline-derived CDR1 and CDR2 are SNHLY and FYNNEI. CDR3 sequence reads: CASTWRGEQFF. CDR3 DNA: TGTGCCAGCACATGGAGAGGTGAGCAGTTCTTC.

J is TRBJ1-2 and V is TRBV10-3, with D perhaps TRBD1 (5 bases). The germline V and J ends were trimmed by 5 bases and 8 bases, with 18 bases remaining between them. The CDR3 is made up of 14 amino acids. Germline CDR1 reads ENHRY; CDR2 reads SYGVKD. CDR3 residues: CAISSRDSFRGYTF. CDR3 coding DNA: TGTGCCATCAGTTCCCGGGACTCCTTTCGGGGCTACACCTTC.

The chain couples TRBV9 to TRBJ2-5; 8 nucleotides agree with TRBD2. CDR3 length: 15 amino acids. Per germline, CDR1 SGDLS and CDR2 YYNGEE. The trim removed 0 bases at V and 5 bases at J, leaving 6 bases unmatched. CDR3 sequence: CASSVERAGAETQYF. For the CDR3, the DNA is TGTGCCAGCAGCGTAGAACGAGCGGGGGCGGAGACCCAGTACTTC.

This sequence joins TRBV19 and TRBJ2-2; TRBD2 aligns across 12 bases. V was clipped by 3 bases and J by 1 base; unmatched bases: 3. CDR1 and CDR2 (germline): LNHDA, SQIVND (reference sequence). This CDR3 spans 17 amino acids. CDR3 coding DNA: TGTGCCAGTAGTATTCAACTAGCGGGGGGGAACACCGGGGAGCTGTTTTTT. It translates to CASSIQLAGGNTGELFF.

Written as DNA, the CDR3 is TGTGCCAGTAGTGTAGTTCTGCGGAACTATGGCTACACCTTC. Encoded protein: CASSVVLRNYGYTF. The genes are TRBV19 and TRBJ1-2; D uncertain. The CDR3 length is 14 residues. V was cut by 5 bases and J by 2 bases, with 12 bases left in between. CDR1 is LNHDA, CDR2 SQIVND, per germline (reference sequence).

The genes are TRBV5-1 and TRBJ2-1; tentatively, D is TRBD2 (5 bases). CDR1 SGHRS and CDR2 YFSETQ come from the germline V gene. With 2 bases removed from V and 6 bases from J, the gap between germline ends came to 12 bases. This CDR3 comprises 14 residues. CDR3 loop: CASSFTSRANEQFF. In DNA, the CDR3 is TGCGCCAGCAGCTTCACTAGTCGGGCCAATGAGCAGTTCTTC.

The chain is built from TRBV4-1 and TRBJ1-1; TRBD1 aligns across 10 bases. CDR3 size: 17 residues. V shed 3 bases, J shed 0 bases, and the junction held 7 bases outside the gene matches. Germline CDR1 and CDR2: MGHRA and YSYEKL. The CDR3 loop reads CASSQSGTGVLNTEAFF. The CDR3 DNA is TGCGCCAGCAGCCAGTCTGGGACAGGGGTTTTGAACACTGAAGCTTTCTTT.

The V and J genes are TRBV27 and TRBJ1-3, with TRBD1 as a possible D gene (5 bases). The ends were cut back, 5 bases at V and 4 bases at J, with 12 bases in the middle. This CDR3 comprises 14 residues. Germline CDR1 and CDR2: MNHEY and SMNVEV (reference sequence). CDR3: CASSLGGKGNTIYF. The CDR3 nucleotides read TGTGCCAGCAGTCTGGGGGGTAAAGGAAACACCATATATTTT.

The genes are TRBV5-6 and TRBJ1-1, with 10 nucleotides matching TRBD1. This CDR3 contains 15 residues. J was trimmed by 1 base and V by 2 bases; bases with no gene match: 2. Per germline, CDR1 SGHDT and CDR2 YYEEEE. CDR3 region: CASSFRQGANTEAFF. The CDR3 coding sequence is TGTGCCAGCAGCTTCCGACAGGGGGCGAACACTGAAGCTTTCTTT.

J is TRBJ2-6 and V is TRBV7-9; D remains unclear. The germline CDR1 and CDR2 sequences are SEHNR and FQNEAQ (reference sequence). Trimming removed 1 base from V and 2 bases from J, with 6 bases in between. The length of the CDR3 is 15 residues. Here the CDR3 DNA reads TGTGCCAGCAGCTTAGACAGCCCTGGGGCCAACGTCCTGACTTTC. Translated: CASSLDSPGANVLTF.

This sequence joins TRBV18 and TRBJ1-4; D uncertain. CDR1 and CDR2 from the germline V gene are KGHSH and LQKENI. The germline V and J ends were trimmed by 0 bases and 3 bases, with 11 bases remaining between them. CDR3 length: 16 residues. The DNA of the CDR3 is TGTGCCAGCTCACCACCGTCATCACAGCCTAATGAAAAACTGTTTTTT. This gives the protein CASSPPSSQPNEKLFF.

The chain recombines TRBV19 with TRBJ2-4; 12 bases map to TRBD1. This CDR3 region has 18 residues. V shed 7 bases and J 0 bases; nucleotides not matched to a gene: 10. Germline V gene sequence: CDR1 LNHDA, CDR2 SQIVND (reference sequence). The CDR3 here is CASTGTGGAGTAKNIQYF. The DNA of the CDR3 is TGTGCCAGTACCGGGACAGGGGGCGCGGGGACAGCCAAAAACATTCAGTACTTC.

The chain joins TRBV27 to TRBJ1-2; TRBD1 matches at 7 bases. Germline assignment: CDR1 MNHEY and CDR2 SMNVEV (reference sequence). The CDR3 has 16 residues. J gave up 10 bases and V 4 bases, and 18 bases lay outside the gene matches. The CDR3 DNA reads as TGTGCCAGCAGTTCCTATCTGGGACAGCCTTTGCTGGACTACACCTTC. Translated, it gives CASSSYLGQPLLDYTF.

This chain links TRBV6-4 with TRBJ2-3, with 9 positions matching TRBD1. Germline V gives CDR1 MRHNA, CDR2 SNTAGT. V lost 6 bases to trimming and J lost 4 bases; unmatched junction nucleotides: 11. The CDR3 sequence is 16 residues long. CDR3 nucleotides: TGTGCCAGCAGACAACAGGGGGCAGGGGTCCCAGATACGCAGTATTTT. Its translation: CASRQQGAGVPDTQYF.

The CDR3: CASSKAETGLYSNQPQHF. The CDR3 DNA reads TGTGCCAGCAGCAAAGCCGAGACAGGTCTATATAGCAATCAGCCCCAGCATTTT. The chain employs TRBV21-1 and TRBJ1-5; the table's D call, TRBD1, has no DNA check behind it. TRBV21-1 has pseudogene status. The CDR3 is 18 amino acids.

The gene calls are TRBV6-4 and TRBJ1-1; D is uncertain. CDR3 length: 13 residues. V shed 6 bases and J shed 3 bases, with 11 bases lying between them. CDR1 is MRHNA and CDR2 is SNTAGT in the germline V gene. The CDR3 bases are TGTGCCAGCAGCGTGAACCGGGACACTGAAGCTTTCTTT. This codes for CASSVNRDTEAFF.

This clone is a singleton in its sample. The chain recombines TRBV7-3 with TRBJ2-7; D might be TRBD1 (6 bases). The CDR3 covers 17 residues. The germline V gene has CDR1 SGHTA and CDR2 FQGTGA. V was shortened by 4 bases and J by 1 base, with 20 bases between the two germline ends. The CDR3 coding sequence is TGTGCCAGCAGCTCAATCCAAACAGGGCTAAGGTCCTACGAGCAGTACTTC. This sequence encodes CASSSIQTGLRSYEQYF.

This chain joins TRBV6-5 and TRBJ1-1, with D uncertain. The CDR3 has 13 amino acids. Germline V gives CDR1 MNHEY, CDR2 SVGAGI. The V and J ends lost 8 bases and 1 base respectively, with 11 bases between them. The CDR3 sequence is CASPTKSNTEAFF. The CDR3 bases are TGTGCCAGCCCGACTAAGTCGAACACTGAAGCTTTCTTT.

This clone has just one count. The chain recombines TRBV9 with TRBJ1-1; 9 nucleotides match TRBD1. Germline V gene sequence: CDR1 SGDLS, CDR2 YYNGEE. V was pared by 2 bases and J by 2 bases, with 4 bases of the junction left unmatched. The CDR3 covers 15 residues. This CDR3 reads CASSVGTGTNTEAFF. DNA for the CDR3: TGTGCCAGCAGCGTTGGGACAGGGACCAACACTGAAGCTTTCTTT.

The CDR3 region is CASSWTGMNTEAFF. DNA of the CDR3: TGCGCCAGCAGCTGGACAGGGATGAACACTGAAGCTTTCTTT. The chain combines TRBV5-1 with TRBJ1-1, with 8 positions matching TRBD1. With 3 bases clipped from V and 0 bases from J, the junction kept 1 base outside the gene matches. Looked up from germline, CDR1 is SGHRS and CDR2 is YFSETQ. The CDR3 runs 14 residues.

This rearrangement joins TRBV19 to TRBJ2-5; D might be TRBD1 (5 bases). This CDR3 spans 14 amino acids. V lost 5 bases and J 4 bases, leaving 14 bases between the germline ends. In germline, CDR1 is LNHDA, CDR2 SQIVND (reference sequence). CDR3 region: CASSPIRGGETQYF. The CDR3 DNA sequence: TGTGCCAGTAGTCCAATAAGGGGTGGAGAGACCCAGTACTTC.

The chain joins TRBV5-8 to TRBJ1-1, with TRBD1 matching 10 bases. V trimming: 4 bases; J trimming: 1 base; junction bases outside the gene matches: 4. CDR3 length equals 15 residues. Germline V lookup: CDR1 SGHTS, CDR2 YDEGEE. The chain's CDR3 is CASSPRTGGNTEAFF. The DNA for the CDR3 is TGTGCCAGCAGCCCGCGGACAGGGGGGAACACTGAAGCTTTCTTT.

The CDR3 spells CASSWRVSGGLYEQYF. CDR3 nucleotides: TGTGCCAGCAGTTGGAGGGTGAGCGGGGGCCTCTACGAGCAGTACTTC. This chain uses TRBV27 with TRBJ2-7; TRBD2 matches 8 bases. CDR1 and CDR2 (germline): MNHEY, SMNVEV (reference sequence). V was pared by 4 bases and J by 3 bases, with 11 bases of the junction left unmatched. The CDR3 has 16 amino acids.

This chain links TRBV7-3 with TRBJ2-4, with TRBD1 matching 10 bases. Germline values: CDR1 SGHTA, CDR2 FQGTGA. The V and J ends lost 5 bases and 5 bases, in that order; junction bases with no gene match: 3. This CDR3 region has 14 residues. CDR3 DNA sequence: TGTGCCAGCAGCAGGACAGGGGGAGAAAACATTCAGTACTTC. Translated, it gives CASSRTGGENIQYF.